A selection of T cell receptor beta chains follows, all from one sample in a study of blood T cell repertoires in COVID-19. This table comes from immunoSEQ multiplex PCR, and its TCRdb copy is limited to in-frame clones, with some not included. In the table there are 200,000 to 250,000 clones, 85% to 90% of which are singletons. Sequenced sample: peripheral blood. All receptors come from a man aged 30 to 39 with COVID-19, enrolled during active disease. Each CDR3 is given with its conserved first and last residue. D genes are given only for firm matches.

CDR3aa: CASSPPGRGHQETQYF
CDR3nt: TGTGCCAGCTCACCACCCGGCAGGGGGCACCAAGAGACCCAGTACTTC
d_gene: TRBD1
j_gene: TRBJ2-5
v_gene: TRBV18

CDR3aa: CASSSPRLTDTQYF
CDR3nt: TGTGCCAGCAGCTCCCCCCGACTCACAGATACGCAGTATTTT
d_gene: .
j_gene: TRBJ2-3
v_gene: TRBV11-2

CDR3aa: CASSPSNSPLHF
CDR3nt: TGTGCCAGCAGTCCCAGTAATTCACCCCTCCACTTT
d_gene: .
j_gene: TRBJ1-6
v_gene: TRBV12-3/TRBV12-4

CDR3aa: CASSVEVGGAEAFF
CDR3nt: TGTGCCAGCAGCGTAGAGGTAGGAGGGGCTGAAGCTTTCTTT
d_gene: .
j_gene: TRBJ1-1
v_gene: TRBV9

CDR3aa: CASSWPGQGSGNTIYF
CDR3nt: TGTGCCAGCAGCTGGCCGGGACAGGGCTCTGGAAACACCATATATTTT
d_gene: TRBD1
j_gene: TRBJ1-3
v_gene: TRBV7-2

CDR3aa: CASSLQGASTEAFF
CDR3nt: TGTGCCAGCAGCCTCCAGGGGGCGAGCACTGAAGCTTTCTTT
d_gene: TRBD1
j_gene: TRBJ1-1
v_gene: TRBV6-5

CDR3aa: CASSSGGAGTDTQYF
CDR3nt: TGTGCCAGCAGTTCAGGGGGCGCGGGAACAGATACGCAGTATTTT
d_gene: TRBD1
j_gene: TRBJ2-3
v_gene: TRBV25-1

CDR3aa: CASTPSGSPGGELFF
CDR3nt: TGTGCCAGTACCCCTAGCGGGAGCCCCGGCGGGGAGCTGTTTTTT
d_gene: TRBD2
j_gene: TRBJ2-2
v_gene: TRBV19

CDR3aa: CASSYGRTGGNTEAFF
CDR3nt: TGTGCCAGCAGTTACGGAAGGACAGGAGGAAATACTGAAGCTTTCTTT
d_gene: TRBD1
j_gene: TRBJ1-1
v_gene: TRBV6-2/TRBV6-3

CDR3aa: CASSLQGPSSGNTIYF
CDR3nt: TGTGCCAGCAGCTTACAGGGGCCCTCCTCTGGAAACACCATATATTTT
d_gene: .
j_gene: TRBJ1-3
v_gene: TRBV7-3

CDR3aa: CASSLPDSTEAFF
CDR3nt: TGTGCCAGCAGTTTACCCGACAGCACTGAAGCTTTCTTT
d_gene: .
j_gene: TRBJ1-1
v_gene: TRBV12-3/TRBV12-4

CDR3aa: CASSFIPNQPQHF
CDR3nt: TGTGCCAGCAGTTTTATCCCCAATCAGCCCCAGCATTTT
d_gene: .
j_gene: TRBJ1-5
v_gene: TRBV12-3/TRBV12-4

CDR3aa: CAISDVWDRTYGYTF
CDR3nt: TGTGCCATCAGTGATGTGTGGGACAGGACGTATGGCTACACCTTC
d_gene: TRBD1
j_gene: TRBJ1-2
v_gene: TRBV10-3

CDR3aa: CASSQQGQNSPLHF
CDR3nt: TGTGCCAGCTCGCAACAGGGGCAGAATTCACCCCTCCACTTT
d_gene: TRBD1
j_gene: TRBJ1-6
v_gene: TRBV18

CDR3aa: CASSESPGSNYGYTF
CDR3nt: TGTGCCAGCAGTGAGTCTCCGGGTTCAAACTATGGCTACACCTTC
d_gene: .
j_gene: TRBJ1-2
v_gene: TRBV6-4